The T cell receptor (beta chain) under discussion was sequenced for a study of CD8 T cells in ankylosing spondylitis. The V and J ends lost 3 bases and 6 bases, in that order; junction bases with no gene match: 4. CDR1 is SGDLS and CDR2 is YYNGEE in the germline V gene. The CDR3 loop spans 15 amino acids. In this sample, this clonotype turned up many times. TCRdb reprocessed the 5' RACE reads via MiXCR and lists one record per CDR3 protein. The sample shows 8,500 to 10,000 distinct CDR3 sequences, 5% to 7.5% of them seen only once. Sequenced input: blood, either unsorted or a sorted T cell fraction (not recorded which). V gene TRBV9 combines with J gene TRBJ2-2, with TRBD2 matching 11 bases. The TCR was taken from a female donor with ankylosing spondylitis or in good health (not recorded which). For the CDR3, the DNA is TGTGCCAGCAGCGAGTGGACTAGCGGGTCCGGGGAGCTGTTTTTT. This sequence encodes CASSEWTSGSGELFF.